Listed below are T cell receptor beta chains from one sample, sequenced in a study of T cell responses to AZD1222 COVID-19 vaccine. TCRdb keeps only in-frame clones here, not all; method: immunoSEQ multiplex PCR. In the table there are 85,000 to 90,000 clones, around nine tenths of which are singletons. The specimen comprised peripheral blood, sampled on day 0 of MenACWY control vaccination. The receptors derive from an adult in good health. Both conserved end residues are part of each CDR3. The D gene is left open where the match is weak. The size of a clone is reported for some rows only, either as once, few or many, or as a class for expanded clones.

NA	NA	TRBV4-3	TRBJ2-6	CASSQDISGANVLTF	TGCGCCAGCAGCCAAGATATCAGCGGGGCCAACGTCCTGACTTTC
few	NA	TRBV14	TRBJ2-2	CASSQISTGELFF	TGTGCCAGCAGCCAAATTTCTACCGGGGAGCTGTTTTTT
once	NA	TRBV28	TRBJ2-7	CASSLNGVGLEQYF	TGTGCCAGCAGTTTGAATGGGGTTGGGCTCGAGCAGTACTTC
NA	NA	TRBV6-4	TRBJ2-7	CASNLDRLYEQYF	TGTGCCAGCAACTTAGACAGGCTCTACGAGCAGTACTTC
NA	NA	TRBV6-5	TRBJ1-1	CASRQGRAFF	TGTGCCAGCAGGCAGGGCAGGGCTTTCTTT
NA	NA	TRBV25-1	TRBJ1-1	CASSGSYRPNRNTEAFF	TGTGCCAGCAGTGGATCCTACCGCCCCAATCGGAACACTGAAGCTTTCTTT
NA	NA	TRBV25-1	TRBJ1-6	CASSPLGNSPLHF	TGTGCCAGCAGTCCCCTCGGGAATTCACCCCTCCACTTT
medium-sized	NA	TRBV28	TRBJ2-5	CASSLGFTATYPQETQYF	TGTGCCAGCAGTTTAGGTTTTACTGCCACATACCCACAAGAGACCCAGTACTTC
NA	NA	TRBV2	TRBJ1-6	CASSVQTNSPLHF	TGTGCCAGCAGTGTTCAGACGAATTCACCCCTCCACTTT
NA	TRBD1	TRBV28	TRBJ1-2	CASSLGQGALRYGYTF	TGTGCCAGCAGTTTAGGGCAGGGGGCGCTCCGCTATGGCTACACCTTC
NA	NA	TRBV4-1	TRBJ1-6	CASSLGTVTNSPLHF	TGCGCCAGCAGCCTAGGCACAGTGACAAATTCACCCCTCCACTTT
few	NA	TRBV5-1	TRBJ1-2	CASSPTQTGNYGYTF	TGCGCCAGCAGCCCGACACAGACCGGTAACTATGGCTACACCTTC
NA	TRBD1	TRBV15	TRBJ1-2	CATSRVPGQGPNYGYTF	TGTGCCACCAGCAGAGTCCCGGGACAGGGGCCTAACTATGGCTACACCTTC
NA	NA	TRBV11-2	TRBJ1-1	CASSLGHVNTEAFF	TGTGCCAGCAGCTTAGGCCATGTGAACACTGAAGCTTTCTTT
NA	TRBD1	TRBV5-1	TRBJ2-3	CASSWTGDGTQYF	TGCGCCAGCAGCTGGACAGGGGATGGTACGCAGTATTTT
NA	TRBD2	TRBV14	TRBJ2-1	CASSQLGGVAGEQFF	TGTGCCAGCAGCCAATTGGGGGGGGTAGCGGGTGAGCAGTTCTTC
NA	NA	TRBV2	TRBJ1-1	CASSPGRSAFF	TGTGCCAGCAGTCCGGGACGATCGGCTTTCTTT
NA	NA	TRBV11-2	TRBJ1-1	CASSLEPGMNTEAFF	TGTGCCAGCAGCTTAGAGCCTGGGATGAACACTGAAGCTTTCTTT
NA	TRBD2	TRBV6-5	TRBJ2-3	CASRKTSGGPDTQYF	TGTGCCAGCAGAAAGACTAGCGGGGGGCCCGATACGCAGTATTTT
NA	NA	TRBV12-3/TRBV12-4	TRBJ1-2	CASTLGGWGYTF	TGTGCCAGCACCCTCGGGGGCTGGGGCTACACCTTC
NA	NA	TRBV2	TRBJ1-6	CASSEAENSPLHF	TGTGCCAGCAGTGAAGCAGAAAATTCACCCCTCCACTTT
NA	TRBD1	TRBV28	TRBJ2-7	CASRPTGTGTYEQYF	TGTGCCAGCAGGCCCACCGGGACAGGGACCTACGAGCAGTACTTC
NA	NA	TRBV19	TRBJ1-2	CASSIEQYYGYTF	TGTGCCAGTAGTATAGAGCAGTACTATGGCTACACCTTC
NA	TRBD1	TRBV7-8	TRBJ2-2	CASSSRKGQQTGELFF	TGTGCCAGCAGCAGCAGAAAGGGACAGCAAACCGGGGAGCTGTTTTTT
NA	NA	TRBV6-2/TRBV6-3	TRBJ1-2	CASSYPGQVSDYGYTF	TGTGCCAGCAGTTACCCTGGCCAGGTCTCCGACTATGGCTACACCTTC